This T cell receptor (beta chain) stems from a study of blood T cell repertoires in COVID-19. TCRdb's copy holds only in-frame clones and misses some; the assay was immunoSEQ multiplex PCR. Of roughly 430,000 clones in the sample, roughly 88% were seen once. Looked up from germline, CDR1 is SQVTM and CDR2 is ANQGSEA. V trimming: 4 bases; J trimming: 4 bases; junction bases outside the gene matches: 0. The CDR3 extends over 11 amino acids. The chain uses TRBV29-1 and TRBJ1-1; TRBD1 matches at 7 bases. The sequence came from a woman aged 18-35 years who had been exposed to COVID-19. Specimen: PBMCs or T cells enriched from blood (not recorded which). The CDR3 sequence: CSVGDSTEAFF. The CDR3 DNA reads as TGCAGCGTTGGGGACAGCACTGAAGCTTTCTTT.